The 25 T cell receptor beta chains below all came from one sample that was sequenced in a study of Ad26.COV2.S vaccination and SARS-CoV-2 variants. The treatment: roughly 20 received Ad26.COV2.S at low or high dose, single or two shots; about 5 received placebo; per-sample allocation not given. Specimens were obtained on day 63 following the first vaccine or placebo injection. Clones were sequenced by immunoSEQ multiplex PCR, and TCRdb holds only the in-frame ones, with some missing. The table has 300,000 to 400,000 clones, 80% to 90% seen once. Sequences were derived from peripheral blood, sampled in a trial of Ad26.COV2.S vaccine versus placebo. All receptors derive from a person between 18 and 65 years old who received the Ad26.COV2.S COVID-19 vaccine or a placebo.

The chain uses TRBV30 and TRBJ2-7; D may match TRBD1 or TRBD2 (6 bases each). This CDR3 contains 15 residues. V lost 2 bases and J lost 0, with 14 bases in between. The germline V gene has CDR1 GTSNPN and CDR2 SVGIG (reference sequence). The CDR3 sequence is CAWSWGAIFSYEQYF. CDR3 sequence (DNA): TGTGCCTGGAGTTGGGGGGCGATCTTCTCCTACGAGCAGTACTTC. Drawing the rest from reference TRBV30 and TRBJ2-7, the complete variable domain is SQTIHQWPATLVQPVGSPLSLECTVEGTSNPNLYWYRQAAGRGLQLLFYSVGIGQISSEVPQNLSASRPQDRQFILSSKKLLLSDSGFYLCAWSWGAIFSYEQYFGPGTRLTVT.

The chain joins TRBV9 to TRBJ2-1, with 15 bases matching TRBD2. The trim removed 3 bases at V and 3 bases at J, leaving 4 bases unmatched. The length of the CDR3 is 17 residues. Germline-derived CDR1 and CDR2 are SGDLS and YYNGEE. As DNA, the CDR3 is TGTGCCAGCAGCGCTGGACTAGCGGGAGGGTTCTACAATGAGCAGTTCTTC. Translation gives CASSAGLAGGFYNEQFF.

V gene TRBV19 combines with J gene TRBJ1-5; D is unclear. The CDR3 is 15 residues long. Trimming left V 5 bases short and J 5 bases short, with 16 bases between. Germline assignment: CDR1 LNHDA and CDR2 SQIVND (reference sequence). The CDR3 DNA reads TGTGCCAGTAGTCCGCCGCGCGGGAGTTATCAGCCCCAGCATTTT. It specifies CASSPPRGSYQPQHF.

The chain joins TRBV28 to TRBJ1-1; D remains ambiguous. V shed 2 bases and J shed 0 bases, with 10 bases lying between them. Germline CDR1 and CDR2: MDHEN and SYDVKM. CDR3 length: 15 amino acids. The CDR3 spells CASSLTGSMNTEAFF. The DNA of the CDR3 is TGTGCCAGCAGTTTAACGGGGAGTATGAACACTGAAGCTTTCTTT.

CDR3 region: CASSLDGRGTSNYGYTF. The CDR3 nucleotides are TGTGCCAGCAGCTTAGACGGACGGGGGACGTCCAACTATGGCTACACCTTC. V usage is TRBV7-9 and J usage is TRBJ1-2, with D perhaps matching TRBD1 (5 bases). Germline lookup yields CDR1 SEHNR and CDR2 FQNEAQ (reference sequence). The CDR3 consists of 17 residues. With 1 base removed from V and 2 bases from J, the gap between germline ends came to 17 bases.

The V and J genes are TRBV15 and TRBJ1-5, with D hard to call. In germline, CDR1 is LNHNV, CDR2 YYDKDF (reference sequence). The germline V and J ends were trimmed by 3 bases and 0 bases, with 12 bases remaining between them. CDR3 length equals 16 residues. CDR3 in amino acids: CATSRGSLVSNQPQHF. The CDR3 DNA reads as TGTGCCACCAGCAGGGGATCTTTGGTTAGCAATCAGCCCCAGCATTTT.

CDR3 sequence reads: CASSPPGTDSLAKNIQYF. CDR3 DNA sequence: TGTGCCAGCAGCCCCCCGGGTACAGACTCACTAGCCAAAAACATTCAGTACTTC. The chain couples TRBV9 to TRBJ2-4; D unclear. The CDR3 runs 18 residues. Per germline, CDR1 SGDLS and CDR2 YYNGEE. Trimming took 4 bases from V and 0 from J, leaving 20 bases between them.

The genes are TRBV6-6 and TRBJ1-1; the match to TRBD1 covers 9 bases. V was clipped by 5 bases and J by 4 bases; unmatched bases: 5. The germline V gene encodes CDR1 MNHNY and CDR2 SVGAGI (reference sequence). The CDR3 consists of 14 residues. CDR3 region: CASSPPDRGTEAFF. The CDR3 DNA reads TGTGCCAGCAGTCCACCGGACAGGGGCACTGAAGCTTTCTTT.

The genes are TRBV24-1 and TRBJ2-1; unclear D gene. The germline V gene has CDR1 KGHDR and CDR2 SFDVKD. This CDR3 has 11 residues. Trimming cost V 2 bases and J 8 bases, with 3 bases left between them. The CDR3 DNA reads as TGTGCCACCAGTGATTATGATGAGCAGTTCTTC. Translated: CATSDYDEQFF.

The chain couples TRBV6-6 to TRBJ1-5; D remains unclear. V gave up 6 bases and J gave up 7 bases, with 19 bases separating them. This CDR3 has 15 amino acids. The germline V gene has CDR1 MNHNY and CDR2 SVGAGI (reference sequence). CDR3 DNA sequence: TGTGCCAGCAGCCCAACAGTCTCCTCAGGCCAGCCCCAGCATTTT. Its protein product is CASSPTVSSGQPQHF.

The V gene is TRBV7-8, the J gene TRBJ2-5; 11 bases align to TRBD2. This CDR3 spans 16 amino acids. Trimming removed 5 bases from V and 5 bases from J; junction bases left unmatched: 10. CDR1 is SGHVS, CDR2 FQNEAQ, per germline. Written as DNA, the CDR3 is TGTGCCAGCAGCCGAGGGCCTAGCGGGGGGCGGGAGACCCAGTACTTC. Translation gives CASSRGPSGGRETQYF.

This clone was counted once. J is TRBJ2-5 and V is TRBV19, with 10 bases identical to TRBD2. With 8 bases clipped from V and 3 bases from J, the junction kept 6 bases outside the gene matches. Germline V gene data show CDR1 as LNHDA and CDR2 as SQIVND (reference sequence). This CDR3 comprises 14 residues. The CDR3, as DNA: TGTGCCAGTTCTACTAGCGGGGCAAAAGAGACCCAGTACTTC. Encoded protein: CASSTSGAKETQYF. Drawing the rest from reference TRBV19 and TRBJ2-5, the complete variable domain is DGGITQSPKYLFRKEGQNVTLSCEQNLNHDAMYWYRQDPGQGLRLIYYSQIVNDFQKGDIAEGYSVSREKKESFPLTVTSAQKNPTAFYLCASSTSGAKETQYFGPGTRLLVL.

V is TRBV28 and J is TRBJ1-1, with a tentative D call TRBD1 (5 bases). The CDR3 loop spans 15 amino acids. V gave up 4 bases and J gave up 2 bases, with 14 bases separating them. CDR1 MDHEN and CDR2 SYDVKM come from the germline V gene. The CDR3 protein is CASSYRRGANTEAFF. Here the CDR3 DNA reads TGTGCCAGCAGTTACCGACGAGGGGCAAACACTGAAGCTTTCTTT. Full variable domain (missing parts from reference TRBV28 and TRBJ1-1): DVKVTQSSRYLVKRTGEKVFLECVQDMDHENMFWYRQDPGLGLRLIYFSYDVKMKEKGDIPEGYSVSREKKERFSLILESASTNQTSMYLCASSYRRGANTEAFFGQGTRLTVV.

The chain is built from TRBV9 and TRBJ2-3; D gene uncertain. The V end lost 0 bases, the J end lost 1 base, and 12 bases lay between the germline ends. Germline V CDR1 and CDR2: SGDLS, YYNGEE. CDR3 size: 16 residues. As DNA, the CDR3 is TGTGCCAGCAGCGTAGAAGCCTCAACAGGCACAGATACGCAGTATTTT. It yields the protein CASSVEASTGTDTQYF.

V and J are TRBV28 and TRBJ2-5, with 7 bases identical to TRBD2. V was clipped by 3 bases and J by 2 bases; unmatched bases: 6. This CDR3 is 15 amino acids long. The germline V gene has CDR1 MDHEN and CDR2 SYDVKM. CDR3 loop: CASSFRGDLQETQYF. The CDR3 DNA reads TGTGCCAGCAGTTTCCGGGGGGACCTACAAGAGACCCAGTACTTC.

The chain recombines TRBV4-3 with TRBJ1-1; D ambiguous. This CDR3 has 15 residues. Trimming shortened V by 0 bases and J by 4 bases, and 12 bases separated the two germline ends. CDR1 and CDR2 from the germline V gene are LGHNA and YSLEER. The CDR3 reads CASSQDRGYGTEAFF. The DNA for the CDR3 is TGCGCCAGCAGCCAAGATCGAGGGTACGGCACTGAAGCTTTCTTT.

This sequence joins TRBV7-9 and TRBJ1-6; perhaps TRBD1 as D (5 bases). This CDR3 region has 16 residues. Trimming removed 6 bases at V and 6 bases at J, with 18 bases between. The germline V gene encodes CDR1 SEHNR and CDR2 FQNEAQ (reference sequence). This chain's CDR3 is CASSYRPLGGNSPLHF. The DNA for the CDR3 is TGTGCCAGCAGTTATAGACCGTTGGGGGGTAATTCACCCCTCCACTTT.

V is TRBV21-1 and J is TRBJ1-1. TRBV21-1 is a listed pseudogene. The CDR3 has 16 amino acids. The CDR3 sequence: CASSKVLCRGNTEAFF. CDR3 in DNA: TGTGCCAGCAGCAAAGTCCTTTGTCGGGGGAACACTGAAGCTTTCTTT.

The chain joins TRBV19 to TRBJ2-1; 9 positions match TRBD2. The V and J ends lost 5 bases and 6 bases, in that order; junction bases with no gene match: 8. Germline V gives CDR1 LNHDA, CDR2 SQIVND (reference sequence). This CDR3 contains 15 residues. In DNA form, the CDR3 reads TGTGCCAGTAGTTCCGGCGGGAGGGGGAGCAATGAGCAGTTCTTC. Its translation is CASSSGGRGSNEQFF.

The chain is built from TRBV5-6 and TRBJ2-7; possible D gene TRBD2, 5 bases. This CDR3 comprises 16 residues. The V and J ends lost 0 bases and 0 bases respectively, with 13 bases between them. Germline V gene sequence: CDR1 SGHDT, CDR2 YYEEEE. The CDR3 DNA reads as TGTGCCAGCAGCTTGGGACGGCGGGTGAACTCCTACGAGCAGTACTTC. It yields the protein CASSLGRRVNSYEQYF.

This chain joins TRBV3-1 (or the pseudogene TRBV3-2) and TRBJ1-4; maybe TRBD1 (6 bases). The V gene lost 1 base and the J gene lost 7 bases, with 10 bases spanning the gap. This CDR3 is built from 14 residues. Germline V gene lookup returns CDR1 LGHDT and CDR2 YNNKEL (reference sequence). DNA for the CDR3: TGTGCCAGCAGCCAAGCCGGGACAAGTGAAAAACTGTTTTTT. Translated: CASSQAGTSEKLFF.

Written as DNA, the CDR3 is TGTGCCAGCAGTTCATACTCCTCCCAGGGGGGGACTGAAGCTTTCTTT. It codes for CASSSYSSQGGTEAFF. The chain is built from TRBV6-2 or TRBV6-3 and TRBJ1-1, with 7 bases fitting TRBD1. This CDR3 comprises 16 residues. The germline CDR1 and CDR2 sequences are MNHEY and SVGEGT. With V trimmed by 4 bases and J by 5 bases, 13 bases remained unmatched.

The V call is TRBV24-1, the J call TRBJ2-2; no clear D gene. V lost 9 bases to trimming and J lost 5 bases, with 12 bases between them. Germline values: CDR1 KGHDR, CDR2 SFDVKD. The CDR3 sequence is 13 residues long. In DNA, the CDR3 is TGTGCCACCGGTGCCAGCGAGACCGGGGAGCTGTTTTTT. Protein product: CATGASETGELFF.

This clone was observed a single time. J is TRBJ1-1 and V is TRBV19, with 10 bases identical to TRBD1. Trimming at V came to 0 bases and at J to 1 base, leaving 2 bases not matched to a gene. CDR1 and CDR2 from the germline V gene are LNHDA and SQIVND (reference sequence). This CDR3 spans 16 amino acids. The CDR3 DNA follows: TGTGCCAGTAGTATAGAGACAGGGGGCTCGAACACTGAAGCTTTCTTT. This gives the protein CASSIETGGSNTEAFF.

The rearrangement uses TRBV30 and TRBJ2-7, with TRBD1 identical over 10 bases. The CDR3 totals 14 residues. Germline V CDR1 and CDR2: GTSNPN, SVGIG (reference sequence). With V trimmed by 4 bases and J by 2 bases, 5 bases remained unmatched. The CDR3 DNA sequence: TGTGCCTGGACTCCCGGGACAGGGGCCTACGAGCAGTACTTC. Its protein product is CAWTPGTGAYEQYF.